These 2 T cell receptor beta chains came from one sample sequenced in a study of OX40 agonist ivuxolimab in advanced cancers. Sequenced by immunoSEQ multiplex PCR; TCRdb stores in-frame clones only, minus some. The sample holds fewer than 40,000 clones; roughly 87% are singletons and the top ten take around a fifth. The material was CD4+ or CD8+ T cells sorted from blood, obtained in a trial of the OX40 agonist ivuxolimab. These receptor sequences come from an adult with an advanced solid tumor such as melanoma, head and neck, liver or kidney cancer.

This chain uses TRBV9 with TRBJ1-2; 10 positions match TRBD1. CDR1 and CDR2 from the germline V gene are SGDLS and YYNGEE. This CDR3 is built from 16 residues. J gave up 3 bases and V 0 bases, and 5 bases lay outside the gene matches. The CDR3 DNA reads as TGTGCCAGCAGCGTAGCGAGAGGACAGGGGGACTATGGCTACACCTTC. Translating gives CASSVARGQGDYGYTF.

The V gene is TRBV19, the J gene TRBJ2-1; 7 bases map to TRBD2. J was trimmed by 0 bases and V by 7 bases; bases with no gene match: 6. This CDR3 comprises 15 residues. In germline, CDR1 is LNHDA, CDR2 SQIVND (reference sequence). The DNA for the CDR3 is TGTGCCAGTACCGTAGCGGGCACCTCCTACAATGAGCAGTTCTTC. Residues: CASTVAGTSYNEQFF.